This T cell receptor beta chain emerged from a study of OX40 agonist ivuxolimab in advanced cancers. At the level of the study: Administration of intravenous ivuxolimab to patients occurred every 2 weeks at 0.01 to 10 mg/kg. Dose-escalation cases comprised hepatocellular carcinoma, melanoma, renal cell or head and neck cancer. Patients achieving partial responses numbered three: one hepatocellular carcinoma case and two cutaneous melanoma cases.

TCRdb's table, derived via immunoSEQ multiplex PCR, lists solely in-frame clones and lacks some. The sample holds some 35,000 clones, roughly 80% seen once. The CDR3 length is 14 residues. The V gene's germline CDR1 is MGHDK and CDR2 SYGVNS. V was pared by 3 bases and J by 9 bases, with 12 bases between. Sampling times: baseline, cycle 4 day 1, cycle 7 day 1. The V call is TRBV25-1, the J call TRBJ1-6; D is unresolved. Sequencing used CD4+ or CD8+ T cells sorted from blood, obtained in a trial of the OX40 agonist ivuxolimab. This TCR derives from an adult with an advanced solid tumor such as melanoma, head and neck, liver or kidney cancer. The CDR3 coding sequence is TGTGCCAGCAGTGATTACGGAGAAGGTTCACCCCTCCACTTT. Protein product: CASSDYGEGSPLHF.